A selection of T cell receptor beta chains follows, all from one sample in a study of cytomegalovirus exposure and HLA in healthy donors. Generated by immunoSEQ multiplex PCR, the TCRdb table keeps only in-frame clones and is missing some. The sample yields tens of thousands of clones, over 90% seen once. The sample taken for sequencing was PBMCs. The receptors derive from a woman aged 18 to 35 in good health and CMV-seronegative. CDR3s include the opening cysteine and the closing phenylalanine or tryptophan. D genes are given only for firm matches. The size of a clone is reported for some rows only, either as once, few or many, or as a class for expanded clones.

D	V	J	size	DNA	CDR3
NA	TRBV7-3	TRBJ2-7	once	TGTGCCAGCAGCTTAAGGGGCAGGGGCTACGAGCAGTACTTC	CASSLRGRGYEQYF
TRBD1	TRBV7-9	TRBJ1-2	NA	TGTGCCAGCAGCAACCCTCGCCGGGACAGGGATGGCTACACCTTC	CASSNPRRDRDGYTF
NA	TRBV9	TRBJ2-7	NA	TGTGCCAGCAGCGTAGAGGTTAGCACAACCTACGAGCAGTACTTC	CASSVEVSTTYEQYF
NA	TRBV6-4	TRBJ2-3	NA	TGTGCCAGCAGCACCGGGTCCTTCGGGACAGATACGCAGTATTTT	CASSTGSFGTDTQYF
TRBD2	TRBV5-4	TRBJ2-7	NA	TGTGCCAGCAGCGATAGCGGGAGGGCCCAATACGAGCAGTACTTC	CASSDSGRAQYEQYF
TRBD2	TRBV18	TRBJ2-3	NA	TGTGCCAGCTCACCACCGGGCGGGAGTAGGGATACGCAGTATTTT	CASSPPGGSRDTQYF
TRBD2	TRBV9	TRBJ2-5	few	TGTGCCAGCAGCCAGGGACTAGCGGTAGTGGAGACCCAGTACTTC	CASSQGLAVVETQYF
NA	TRBV5-1	TRBJ2-7	once	TGCGCCAGCAGCTTGGACGTCAGATCCTACGAGCAGTACTTC	CASSLDVRSYEQYF
NA	TRBV10-2	TRBJ2-2	NA	TGCGCCAGCAGTGGGACACCGAACACCGGGGAGCTGTTTTTT	CASSGTPNTGELFF
NA	TRBV19	TRBJ1-4	NA	TGTGCCAGTAGTATGACGGGCGCGGGGGAAAATGAAAAACTGTTTTTT	CASSMTGAGENEKLFF
NA	TRBV5-1	TRBJ1-2	NA	TGCGCCAGCAGCTTGGGACAGGATAGAGACTATGGCTACACCTTC	CASSLGQDRDYGYTF
NA	TRBV7-8	TRBJ1-2	NA	TGTGCCAGCAGCTTAGGGGGTTCGGGTGGGTCGGGGGGCTACACCTTC	CASSLGGSGGSGGYTF
NA	TRBV7-9	TRBJ2-3	few	TGTGCCAGCAGCTTAGCGCTCCAGTCTTCAGATACGCAGTATTTT	CASSLALQSSDTQYF
TRBD1	TRBV27	TRBJ2-7	NA	TGTGCCAGCTCCGAACCCGAAACAGGGGACTCCTACGAGCAGTACTTC	CASSEPETGDSYEQYF
NA	TRBV19	TRBJ1-1	few	TGTGCCAGTAGTAACACAGGCAACACTGAAGCTTTCTTT	CASSNTGNTEAFF
TRBD1	TRBV5-1	TRBJ2-2	NA	TGCGCCAGCAGCTTGACGCAGGGGGCCGGGGAGCTGTTTTTT	CASSLTQGAGELFF
NA	TRBV2	TRBJ2-2	once	TGTGCCAGCAGTGGACTAAGCACCGGGGAGCTGTTTTTT	CASSGLSTGELFF
NA	TRBV9	TRBJ2-5	once	TGTGCCAGCAGCGTCCAGGGGGTCGGGGGCCAAGAGACCCAGTACTTC	CASSVQGVGGQETQYF
NA	TRBV7-2	TRBJ2-5	NA	TGTGCCAGCAGCTTCGCGGGGGCCGAGGAGACCCAGTACTTC	CASSFAGAEETQYF
TRBD2	TRBV30	TRBJ2-7	NA	TGTGCCTGGATCCCACTAGCGAGGTGGAACCCATCAGTGGACTACGAGCAGTACTTC	CAWIPLARWNPSVDYEQYF
NA	TRBV18	TRBJ1-5	NA	TGTGCCAGCTCACCACCGGGGGCGGGCAATCAGCCCCAGCATTTT	CASSPPGAGNQPQHF
TRBD1	TRBV7-3	TRBJ2-5	NA	TGTGCCAGCAGCTTCACAGGGGACGAAGAGACCCAGTACTTC	CASSFTGDEETQYF
NA	TRBV7-9	TRBJ2-3	NA	TGTGCCAGCAGCTTAGTAAGTCAGGCCACAGATACGCAGTATTTT	CASSLVSQATDTQYF
NA	TRBV25-1	TRBJ2-7	NA	TGTGCCAGCAGTACCCCTAGCTCCTACGAGCAGTACTTC	CASSTPSSYEQYF
NA	TRBV11-1	TRBJ2-6	NA	TGTGCCAGCAGCTTCGACATGGCTCCCAACGTCCTGACTTTC	CASSFDMAPNVLTF
TRBD1	TRBV9	TRBJ2-3	NA	TGTGCCAGCACCCCTGGTCCCAGACAGGGGTCAGATACGCAGTATTTT	CASTPGPRQGSDTQYF
TRBD1	TRBV5-1	TRBJ2-2	once	TGCGCCAGCAGCTTTGGGACAGTGAACACCGGGGAGCTGTTTTTT	CASSFGTVNTGELFF
NA	TRBV5-1	TRBJ2-1	NA	TGCGCCAGCAGCCTCCGGGCAGGGGGGTCCTACAATGAGCAGTTCTTC	CASSLRAGGSYNEQFF
TRBD1	TRBV11-3	TRBJ2-7	NA	TGTGCCAGCAGCGGACAGGGAGGCTCCGAGCAGTACTTC	CASSGQGGSEQYF
TRBD2	TRBV6-5	TRBJ2-4	NA	TGTGCCAGCCAAAGGGGCGGGAGGGCCGAAAACATTCAGTACTTC	CASQRGGRAENIQYF
NA	TRBV6-1	TRBJ2-7	NA	TGTGCCAGCAGTGAGTACCCAACTGGTAGCGTATCCGAGCAGTACTTC	CASSEYPTGSVSEQYF
TRBD2	TRBV10-3	TRBJ2-1	NA	TGTGCCATCAGTGAAAGAGCGGGAGGCCCTCCGGGTAACAATGAGCAGTTCTTC	CAISERAGGPPGNNEQFF
NA	TRBV6-5	TRBJ2-1	NA	TGTGCCAGCCAACAGCGGTCCTACAATGAGCAGTTCTTC	CASQQRSYNEQFF
NA	TRBV7-6	TRBJ2-2	once	TGTGCCAGCAGCCCGAAAAGCGAGCTGTTTTTT	CASSPKSELFF
NA	TRBV29-1	TRBJ2-1	once	TGCAGCGTTGAAGGCAGGGAGGTCCGCAATGAGCAGTTCTTC	CSVEGREVRNEQFF
NA	TRBV7-7	TRBJ2-5	NA	TGTGCCAGCAGCAGACAGACCCAAGAGACCCAGTACTTC	CASSRQTQETQYF
NA	TRBV20-1	TRBJ2-1	NA	TGCAGTGCTAGATTCGGGGTGGAGCAGTTCTTC	CSARFGVEQFF
NA	TRBV10-2	TRBJ1-3	NA	TGCGCCAGCAGAACTTACTCTGGAAACACCATATATTTT	CASRTYSGNTIYF
NA	TRBV4-1	TRBJ1-2	NA	TGCGCCAGCAGCCAAGGAGAGACAGGCTATGGCTACACCTTC	CASSQGETGYGYTF
NA	TRBV11-3	TRBJ1-1	NA	TGTGCCAGCAGCCCAACCCGAACCACCCAGCTTAGGGGTAAGAACACTGAAGCTTTCTTT	CASSPTRTTQLRGKNTEAFF
TRBD2	TRBV4-3	TRBJ2-1	NA	TGCGCCAGCAGCCGGGCGCGGACTAGCAGGTACAATGAGCAGTTCTTC	CASSRARTSRYNEQFF
TRBD2	TRBV28	TRBJ2-1	NA	TGTGCCAGCAGTTTTTTCCTAGCGGAGTACAATGAGCAGTTCTTC	CASSFFLAEYNEQFF
NA	TRBV28	TRBJ1-1	NA	TGTGCCAGTCATAGGAACACTGAAGCTTTCTTT	CASHRNTEAFF
NA	TRBV7-9	TRBJ2-7	NA	TGTGCCAGCAGCTTAGCGCGGGGCGCGGAAGAGCAGTACTTC	CASSLARGAEEQYF
NA	TRBV4-3	TRBJ2-7	NA	TGCGCCAGCAGCCAAGATGGGGAGGCAGGGAGAACCTACGAGCAGTACTTC	CASSQDGEAGRTYEQYF
TRBD2	TRBV27	TRBJ2-7	NA	TGTGCCAGCCATGACAGGGGACTAGCGGGAGGGGTTTTCTTC	CASHDRGLAGGVFF
NA	TRBV7-3	TRBJ2-1	NA	TGTGCCAGCAGTACAGACAATGAGCAGTTCTTC	CASSTDNEQFF
TRBD2	TRBV7-3	TRBJ2-3	NA	TGTGCCAGCAGCCCGACCACTAGCGGGAGGGCAGATACGCAGTATTTT	CASSPTTSGRADTQYF
NA	TRBV29-1	TRBJ2-1	NA	TGCAGCGTAAGAACAGGGAAAGGGGGGTTCTTC	CSVRTGKGGFF
NA	TRBV18	TRBJ1-6	NA	TGTGCCAGCTCACCCGTCCAGGACAGCAGGTCACCCCTCCACTTT	CASSPVQDSRSPLHF
TRBD1	TRBV27	TRBJ1-2	NA	TGTGCCAGCAGTCCCGGACAGGCGGCTAACTATGGCTACACCTTC	CASSPGQAANYGYTF
TRBD1	TRBV2	TRBJ1-4	NA	TGTGCCAGCAGTGAATTTGGGACAGGGGGTGAAAAACTGTTTTTT	CASSEFGTGGEKLFF
NA	TRBV7-9	TRBJ2-7	NA	TGTGCCAGCAGCTTTAGTCCCTACGAGCAGTACTTC	CASSFSPYEQYF